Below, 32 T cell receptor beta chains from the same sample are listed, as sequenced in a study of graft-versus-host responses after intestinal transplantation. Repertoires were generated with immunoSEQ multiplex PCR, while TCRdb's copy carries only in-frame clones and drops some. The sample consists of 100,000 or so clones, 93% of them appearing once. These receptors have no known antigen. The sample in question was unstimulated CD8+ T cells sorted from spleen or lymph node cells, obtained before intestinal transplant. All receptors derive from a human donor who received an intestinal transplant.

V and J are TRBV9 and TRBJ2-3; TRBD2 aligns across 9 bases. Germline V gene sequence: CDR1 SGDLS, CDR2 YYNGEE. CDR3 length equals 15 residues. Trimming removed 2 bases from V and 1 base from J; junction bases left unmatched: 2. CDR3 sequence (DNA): TGTGCCAGCAGCGTTTCTAGCGGGGGCACAGATACGCAGTATTTT. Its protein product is CASSVSSGGTDTQYF.

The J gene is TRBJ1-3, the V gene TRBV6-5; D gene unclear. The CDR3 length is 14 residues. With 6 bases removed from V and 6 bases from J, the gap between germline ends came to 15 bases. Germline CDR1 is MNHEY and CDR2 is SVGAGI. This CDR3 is CASSPDLLANTIYF. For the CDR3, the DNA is TGTGCCAGCAGCCCTGACCTGTTAGCAAACACCATATATTTT.

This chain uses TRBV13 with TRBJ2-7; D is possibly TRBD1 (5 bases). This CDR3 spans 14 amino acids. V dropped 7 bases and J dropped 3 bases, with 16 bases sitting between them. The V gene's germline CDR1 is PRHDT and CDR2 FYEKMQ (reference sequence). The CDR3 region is CASNERTSSYEQYF. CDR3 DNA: TGTGCCAGCAACGAAAGGACAAGTAGCTACGAGCAGTACTTC.

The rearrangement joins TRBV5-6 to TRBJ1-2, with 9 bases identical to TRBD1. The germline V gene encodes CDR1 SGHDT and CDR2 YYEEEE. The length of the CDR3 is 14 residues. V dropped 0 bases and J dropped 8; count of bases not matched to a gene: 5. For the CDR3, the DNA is TGTGCCAGCAGCTTGGGGACAGGGGCTCGGGGCTACACCTTC. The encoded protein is CASSLGTGARGYTF.

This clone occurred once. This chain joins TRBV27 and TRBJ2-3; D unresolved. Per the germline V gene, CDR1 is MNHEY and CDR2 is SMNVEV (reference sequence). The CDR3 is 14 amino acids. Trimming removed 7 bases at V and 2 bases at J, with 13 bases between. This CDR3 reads CASNDGGPTDTQYF. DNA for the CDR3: TGTGCCAGCAACGATGGTGGCCCCACAGATACGCAGTATTTT.

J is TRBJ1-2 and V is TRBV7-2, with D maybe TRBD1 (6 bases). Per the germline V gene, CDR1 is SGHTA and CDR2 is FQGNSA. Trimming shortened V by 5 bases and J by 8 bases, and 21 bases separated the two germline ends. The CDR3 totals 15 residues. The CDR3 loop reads CASSPGPYRVEGYTF. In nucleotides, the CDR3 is TGTGCCAGCAGCCCAGGTCCCTACAGGGTTGAAGGCTACACCTTC.

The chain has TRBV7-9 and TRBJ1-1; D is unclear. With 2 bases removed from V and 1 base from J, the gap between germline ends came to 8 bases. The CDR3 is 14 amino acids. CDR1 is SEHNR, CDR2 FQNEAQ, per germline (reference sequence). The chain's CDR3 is CASSLPTENTEAFF. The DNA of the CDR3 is TGTGCCAGCAGCTTACCTACAGAGAACACTGAAGCTTTCTTT. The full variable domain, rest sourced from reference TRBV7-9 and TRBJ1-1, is DTGVSQNPRHKITKRGQNVTFRCDPISEHNRLYWYRQTLGQGPEFLTYFQNEAQLEKSRLLSDRFSAERPKGSFSTLEIQRTEQGDSAMYLCASSLPTENTEAFFGQGTRLTVV.

CDR3 sequence: CASSLGGEIEAFF. DNA of the CDR3: TGCGCCAGCAGCTTGGGCGGGGAGATTGAAGCTTTCTTT. This chain links TRBV5-1 with TRBJ1-1; no clear D. The length of the CDR3 is 13 residues. Germline values: CDR1 SGHRS, CDR2 YFSETQ. V dropped 0 bases and J dropped 7 bases, with 10 bases sitting between them.

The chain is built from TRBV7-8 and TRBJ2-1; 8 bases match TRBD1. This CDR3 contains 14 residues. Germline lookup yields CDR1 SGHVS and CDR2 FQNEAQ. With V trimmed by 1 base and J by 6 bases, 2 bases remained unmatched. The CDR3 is CASSLGTGSNEQFF. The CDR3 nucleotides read TGTGCCAGCAGCTTAGGGACAGGGAGCAATGAGCAGTTCTTC. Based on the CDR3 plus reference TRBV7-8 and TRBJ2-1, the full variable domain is GAGVSQSPRYKVAKRGQDVALRCDPISGHVSLFWYQQALGQGPEFLTYFQNEAQLDKSGLPSDRFFAERPEGSVSTLKIQRTQQEDSAVYLCASSLGTGSNEQFFGPGTRLTVL.

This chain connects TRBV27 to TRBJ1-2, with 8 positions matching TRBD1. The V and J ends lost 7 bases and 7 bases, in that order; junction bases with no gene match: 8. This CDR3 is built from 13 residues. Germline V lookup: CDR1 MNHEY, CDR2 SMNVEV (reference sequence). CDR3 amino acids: CASMNRTGTGYTF. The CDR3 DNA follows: TGTGCCAGCATGAACAGGACAGGGACTGGCTACACCTTC.

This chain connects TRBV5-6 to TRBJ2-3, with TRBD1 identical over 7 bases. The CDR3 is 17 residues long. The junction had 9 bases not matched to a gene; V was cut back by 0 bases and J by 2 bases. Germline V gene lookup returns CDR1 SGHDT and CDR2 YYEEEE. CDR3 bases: TGTGCCAGCAGCTTGGACGGGACAGCGGCTTTCACAGATACGCAGTATTTT. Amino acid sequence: CASSLDGTAAFTDTQYF.

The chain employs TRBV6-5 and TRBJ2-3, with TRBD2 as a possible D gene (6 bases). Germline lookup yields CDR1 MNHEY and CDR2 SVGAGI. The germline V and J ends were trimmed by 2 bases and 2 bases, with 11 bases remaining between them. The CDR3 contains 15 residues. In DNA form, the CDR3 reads TGTGCCAGCAGTTACGGTAGCGGTCCCACAGATACGCAGTATTTT. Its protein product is CASSYGSGPTDTQYF.

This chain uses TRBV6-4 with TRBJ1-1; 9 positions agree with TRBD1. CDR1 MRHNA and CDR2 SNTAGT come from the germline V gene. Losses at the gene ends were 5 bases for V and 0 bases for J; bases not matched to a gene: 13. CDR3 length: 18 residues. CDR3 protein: CASSQEAHGTGLNTEAFF. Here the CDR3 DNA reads TGTGCCAGCAGTCAAGAGGCCCACGGGACAGGGCTGAACACTGAAGCTTTCTTT.

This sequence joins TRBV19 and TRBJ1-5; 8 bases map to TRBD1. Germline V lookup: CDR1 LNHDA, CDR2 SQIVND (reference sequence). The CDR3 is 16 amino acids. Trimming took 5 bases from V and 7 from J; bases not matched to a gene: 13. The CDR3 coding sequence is TGTGCCAGTAGTTCGCTTGTGGTGACAGGGGAGCAGCCCCAGCATTTT. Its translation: CASSSLVVTGEQPQHF.

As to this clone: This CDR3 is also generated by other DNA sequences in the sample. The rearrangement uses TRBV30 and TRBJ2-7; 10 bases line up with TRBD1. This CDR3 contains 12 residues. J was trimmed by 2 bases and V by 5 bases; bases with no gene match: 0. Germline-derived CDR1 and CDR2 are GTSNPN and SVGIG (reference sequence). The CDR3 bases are TGTGCCTGGGGACAGGGGGCCTACGAGCAGTACTTC. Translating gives CAWGQGAYEQYF.

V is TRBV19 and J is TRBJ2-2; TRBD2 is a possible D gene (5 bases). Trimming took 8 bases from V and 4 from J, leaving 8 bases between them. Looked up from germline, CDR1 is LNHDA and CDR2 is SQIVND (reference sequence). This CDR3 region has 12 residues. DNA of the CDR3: TGTGCCAGTGTTGAGGGCACCGGGGAGCTGTTTTTT. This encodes CASVEGTGELFF.

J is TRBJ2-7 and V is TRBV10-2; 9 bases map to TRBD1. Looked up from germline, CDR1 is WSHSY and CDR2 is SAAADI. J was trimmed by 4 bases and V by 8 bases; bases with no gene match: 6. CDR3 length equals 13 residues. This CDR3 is CASGQGLSYEQYF. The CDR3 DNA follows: TGCGCCAGCGGACAGGGGCTCTCATACGAGCAGTACTTC.

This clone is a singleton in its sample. The chain's CDR3 is CASSSAGVAGNTIYF. CDR3 sequence (DNA): TGTGCCAGCAGCTCGGCGGGTGTCGCTGGAAACACCATATATTTT. The rearrangement joins TRBV7-9 to TRBJ1-3; D is ambiguous. Per the germline V gene, CDR1 is SEHNR and CDR2 is FQNEAQ (reference sequence). V was pared by 4 bases and J by 2 bases, with 12 bases between. The CDR3 runs to 15 residues.

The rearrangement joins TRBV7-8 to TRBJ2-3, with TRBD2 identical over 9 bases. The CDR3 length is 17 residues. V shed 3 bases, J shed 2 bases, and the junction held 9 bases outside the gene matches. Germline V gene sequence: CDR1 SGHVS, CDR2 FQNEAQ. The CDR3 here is CASSLRGGASLTDTQYF. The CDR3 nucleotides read TGTGCCAGCAGCTTGCGCGGGGGGGCCTCTCTCACAGATACGCAGTATTTT.

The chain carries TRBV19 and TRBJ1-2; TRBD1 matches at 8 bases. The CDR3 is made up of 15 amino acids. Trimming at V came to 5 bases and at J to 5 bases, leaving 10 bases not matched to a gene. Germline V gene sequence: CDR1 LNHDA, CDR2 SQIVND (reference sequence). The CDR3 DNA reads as TGTGCCAGTAGTCCCACCCCCGGGACAGGTTATGGCTACACCTTC. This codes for CASSPTPGTGYGYTF.

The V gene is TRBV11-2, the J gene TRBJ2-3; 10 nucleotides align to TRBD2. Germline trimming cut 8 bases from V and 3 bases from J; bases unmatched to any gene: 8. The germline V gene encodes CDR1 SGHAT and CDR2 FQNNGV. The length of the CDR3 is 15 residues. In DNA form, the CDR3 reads TGTGCCAGCCTTACCGGACTAGCGGCGACAGATACGCAGTATTTT. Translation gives CASLTGLAATDTQYF.

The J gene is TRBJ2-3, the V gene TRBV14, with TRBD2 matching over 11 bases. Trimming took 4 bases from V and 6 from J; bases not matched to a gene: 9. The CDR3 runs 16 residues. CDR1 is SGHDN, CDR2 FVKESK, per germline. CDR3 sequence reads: CASSLPSGGYSDTQYF. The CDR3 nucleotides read TGTGCCAGCAGCCTCCCTAGCGGGGGGTACTCTGATACGCAGTATTTT.

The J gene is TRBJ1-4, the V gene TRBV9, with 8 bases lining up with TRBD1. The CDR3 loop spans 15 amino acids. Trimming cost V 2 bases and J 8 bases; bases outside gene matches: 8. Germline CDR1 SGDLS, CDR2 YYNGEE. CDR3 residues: CASSVAGTGWEKLFF. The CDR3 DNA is TGTGCCAGCAGCGTGGCCGGGACAGGTTGGGAAAAACTGTTTTTT. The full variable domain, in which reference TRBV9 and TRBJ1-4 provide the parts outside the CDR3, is DSGVTQTPKHLITATGQRVTLRCSPRSGDLSVYWYQQSLDQGLQFLIQYYNGEERAKGNILERFSAQQFPDLHSELNLSSLELGDSALYFCASSVAGTGWEKLFFGSGTQLSVL.

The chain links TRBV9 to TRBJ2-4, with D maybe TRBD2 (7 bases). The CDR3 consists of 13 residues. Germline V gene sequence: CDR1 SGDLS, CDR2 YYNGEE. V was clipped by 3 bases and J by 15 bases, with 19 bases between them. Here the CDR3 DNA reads TGTGCCAGCAGCGCCCGATACGGGGGGCCCCCGTACTTC. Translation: CASSARYGGPPYF.

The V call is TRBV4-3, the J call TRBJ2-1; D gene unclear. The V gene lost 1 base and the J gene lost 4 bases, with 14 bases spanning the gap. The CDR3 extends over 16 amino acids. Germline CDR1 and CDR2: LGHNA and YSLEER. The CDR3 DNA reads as TGCGCCAGCAGCCAAGGGGTTGGAGAGCCTTACAATGAGCAGTTCTTC. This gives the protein CASSQGVGEPYNEQFF.

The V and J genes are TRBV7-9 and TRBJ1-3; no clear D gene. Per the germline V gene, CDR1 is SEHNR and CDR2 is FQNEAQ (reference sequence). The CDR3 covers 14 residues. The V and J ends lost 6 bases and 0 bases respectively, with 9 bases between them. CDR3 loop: CASSSVDSGNTIYF. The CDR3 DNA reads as TGTGCCAGCAGTTCGGTCGACTCTGGAAACACCATATATTTT.

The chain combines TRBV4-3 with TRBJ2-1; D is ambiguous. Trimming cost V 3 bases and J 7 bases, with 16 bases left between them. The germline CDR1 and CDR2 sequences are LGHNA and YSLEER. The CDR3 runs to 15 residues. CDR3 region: CASSQERLRVNEQFF. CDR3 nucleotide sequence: TGCGCCAGCAGCCAGGAACGCCTACGGGTTAATGAGCAGTTCTTC.

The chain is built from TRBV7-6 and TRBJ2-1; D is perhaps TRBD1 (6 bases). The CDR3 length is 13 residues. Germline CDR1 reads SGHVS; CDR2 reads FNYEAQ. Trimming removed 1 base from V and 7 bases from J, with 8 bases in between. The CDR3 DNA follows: TGTGCCAGCAGCTTAGGGGGGCCAAATGAGCAGTTCTTC. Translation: CASSLGGPNEQFF.

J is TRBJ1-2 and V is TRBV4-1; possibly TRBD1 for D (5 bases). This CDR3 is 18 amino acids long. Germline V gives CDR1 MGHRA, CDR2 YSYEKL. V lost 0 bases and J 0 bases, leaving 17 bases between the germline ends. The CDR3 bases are TGCGCCAGCAGCCAAGATCCCGGGACTGATGCTGCTAACTATGGCTACACCTTC. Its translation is CASSQDPGTDAANYGYTF.

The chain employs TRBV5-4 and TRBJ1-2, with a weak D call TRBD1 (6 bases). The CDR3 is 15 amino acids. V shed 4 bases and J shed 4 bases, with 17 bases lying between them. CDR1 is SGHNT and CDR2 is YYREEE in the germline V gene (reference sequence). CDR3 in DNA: TGTGCCAGCAGCCCGAGTCAGGGGAATAGCTATGGCTACACCTTC. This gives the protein CASSPSQGNSYGYTF.

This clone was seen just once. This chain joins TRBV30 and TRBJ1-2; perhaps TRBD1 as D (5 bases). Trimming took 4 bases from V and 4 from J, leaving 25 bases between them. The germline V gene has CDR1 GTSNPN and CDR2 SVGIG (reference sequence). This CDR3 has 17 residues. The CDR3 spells CAWTGDSLGDPSYGYTF. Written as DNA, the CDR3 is TGTGCCTGGACGGGGGATAGTCTAGGGGATCCTAGCTATGGCTACACCTTC.

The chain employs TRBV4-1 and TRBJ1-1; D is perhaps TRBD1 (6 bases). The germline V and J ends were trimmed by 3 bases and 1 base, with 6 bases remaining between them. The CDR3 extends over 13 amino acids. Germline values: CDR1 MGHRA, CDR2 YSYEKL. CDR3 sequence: CASSQGANTEAFF. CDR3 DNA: TGCGCCAGCAGCCAGGGGGCGAACACTGAAGCTTTCTTT.